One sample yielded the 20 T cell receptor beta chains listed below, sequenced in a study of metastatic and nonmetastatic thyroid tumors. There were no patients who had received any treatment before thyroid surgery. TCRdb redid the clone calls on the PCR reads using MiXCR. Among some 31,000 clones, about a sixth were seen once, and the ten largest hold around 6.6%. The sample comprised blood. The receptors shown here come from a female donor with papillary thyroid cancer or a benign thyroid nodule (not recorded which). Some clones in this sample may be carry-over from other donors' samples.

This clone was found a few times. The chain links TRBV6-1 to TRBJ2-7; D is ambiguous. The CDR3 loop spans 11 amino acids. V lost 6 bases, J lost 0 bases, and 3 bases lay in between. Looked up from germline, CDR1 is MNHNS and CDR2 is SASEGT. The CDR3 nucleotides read TGTGCCAGCAGGAGCTCCTACGAGCAGTACTTC. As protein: CASRSSYEQYF.

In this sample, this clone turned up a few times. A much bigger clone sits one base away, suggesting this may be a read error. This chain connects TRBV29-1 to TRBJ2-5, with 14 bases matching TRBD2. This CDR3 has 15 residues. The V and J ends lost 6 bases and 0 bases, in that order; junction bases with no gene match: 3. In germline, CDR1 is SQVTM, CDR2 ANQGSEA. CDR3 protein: CSVGTSGSNQETQYF. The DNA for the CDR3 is TGCAGCGTCGGGACTAGCGGGAGTAACCAAGAGACCCAGTACTTC.

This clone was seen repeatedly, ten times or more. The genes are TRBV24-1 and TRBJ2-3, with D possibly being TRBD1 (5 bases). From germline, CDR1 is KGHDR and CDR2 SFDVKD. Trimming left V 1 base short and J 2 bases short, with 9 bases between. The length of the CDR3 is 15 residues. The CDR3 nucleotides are TGTGCCACCAGTGATTTCCAAGGGGTCACAGATACGCAGTATTTT. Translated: CATSDFQGVTDTQYF.

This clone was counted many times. The chain's CDR3 is CASSVHSGQYGNTIYF. CDR3 nucleotides: TGTGCCAGCAGCGTGCACTCAGGGCAATATGGAAACACCATATATTTT. The chain links TRBV11-2 to TRBJ1-3, with D possibly matching TRBD1 (5 bases). CDR1 and CDR2 (germline): SGHAT, FQNNGV. Trimming took 5 bases from V and 3 from J, leaving 17 bases between them. CDR3 length: 16 amino acids. The full variable domain, in which reference TRBV11-2 and TRBJ1-3 provide the parts outside the CDR3, is EAGVAQSPRYKIIEKRQSVAFWCNPISGHATLYWYQQILGQGPKLLIQFQNNGVVDDSQLPKDRFSAERLKGVDSTLKIQPAKLEDSAVYLCASSVHSGQYGNTIYFGEGSWLTVV.

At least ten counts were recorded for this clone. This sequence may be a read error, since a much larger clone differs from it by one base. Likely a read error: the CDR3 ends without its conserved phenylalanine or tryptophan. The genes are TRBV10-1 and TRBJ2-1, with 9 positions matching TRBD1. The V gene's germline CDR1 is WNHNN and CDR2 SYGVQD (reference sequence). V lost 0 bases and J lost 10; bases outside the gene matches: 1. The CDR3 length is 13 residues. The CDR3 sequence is CASSESGTGEQFL. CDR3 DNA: TGCGCCAGCAGTGAGTCTGGGACAGGGGAGCAGTTCCTC.

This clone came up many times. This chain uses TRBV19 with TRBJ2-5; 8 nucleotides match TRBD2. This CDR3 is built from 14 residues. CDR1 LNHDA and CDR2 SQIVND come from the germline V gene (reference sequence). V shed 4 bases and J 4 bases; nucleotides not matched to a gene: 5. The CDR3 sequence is CASSTPSGRETQYF. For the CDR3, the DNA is TGTGCCAGTAGTACCCCAAGCGGGAGAGAGACCCAGTACTTC. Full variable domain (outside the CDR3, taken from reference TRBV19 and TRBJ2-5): DGGITQSPKYLFRKEGQNVTLSCEQNLNHDAMYWYRQDPGQGLRLIYYSQIVNDFQKGDIAEGYSVSREKKESFPLTVTSAQKNPTAFYLCASSTPSGRETQYFGPGTRLLVL.

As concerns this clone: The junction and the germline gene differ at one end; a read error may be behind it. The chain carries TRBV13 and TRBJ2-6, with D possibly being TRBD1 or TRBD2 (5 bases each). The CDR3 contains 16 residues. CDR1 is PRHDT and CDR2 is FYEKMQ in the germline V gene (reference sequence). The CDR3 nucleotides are TGTGCCAGCAGTACGGGGTGCGAAACTGGGGCCAACTTCCTGACTTTC. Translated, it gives CASSTGCETGANFLTF.

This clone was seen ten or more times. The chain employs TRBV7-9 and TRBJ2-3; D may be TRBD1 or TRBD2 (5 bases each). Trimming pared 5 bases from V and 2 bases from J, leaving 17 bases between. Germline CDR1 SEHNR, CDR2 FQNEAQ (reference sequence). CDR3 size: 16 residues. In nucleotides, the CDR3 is TGTGCCAGCAGCCTTGGGGGACCGGGATCCACAGATACGCAGTATTTT. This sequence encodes CASSLGGPGSTDTQYF.

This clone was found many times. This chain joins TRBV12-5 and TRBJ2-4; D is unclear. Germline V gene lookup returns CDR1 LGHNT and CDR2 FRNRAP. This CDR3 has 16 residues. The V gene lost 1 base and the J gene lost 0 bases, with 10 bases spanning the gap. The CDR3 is CASGLDRLLAKNIQYF. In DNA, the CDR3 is TGTGCTAGTGGTTTGGACAGATTACTAGCCAAAAACATTCAGTACTTC.

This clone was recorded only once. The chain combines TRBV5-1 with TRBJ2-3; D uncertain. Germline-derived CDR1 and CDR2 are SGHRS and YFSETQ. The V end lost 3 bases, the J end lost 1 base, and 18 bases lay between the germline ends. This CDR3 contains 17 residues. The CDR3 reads CASSSPPGAQCTDTQYF. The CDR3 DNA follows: TGCGCCAGCAGCTCCCCTCCGGGTGCCCAGTGCACAGATACGCAGTATTTT. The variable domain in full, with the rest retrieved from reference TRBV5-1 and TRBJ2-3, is KAGVTQTPRYLIKTRGQQVTLSCSPISGHRSVSWYQQTPGQGLQFLFEYFSETQRNKGNFPGRFSGRQFSNSRSEMNVSTLELGDSALYLCASSSPPGAQCTDTQYFGPGTRLTVL.

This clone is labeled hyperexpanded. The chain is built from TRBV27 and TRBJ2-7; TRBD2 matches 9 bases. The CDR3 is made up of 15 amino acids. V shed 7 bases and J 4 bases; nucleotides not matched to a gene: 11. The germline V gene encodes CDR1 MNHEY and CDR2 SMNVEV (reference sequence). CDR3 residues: CASKRSGTSPYEQYF. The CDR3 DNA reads TGTGCCAGCAAACGTTCCGGGACTAGCCCTTACGAGCAGTACTTC.

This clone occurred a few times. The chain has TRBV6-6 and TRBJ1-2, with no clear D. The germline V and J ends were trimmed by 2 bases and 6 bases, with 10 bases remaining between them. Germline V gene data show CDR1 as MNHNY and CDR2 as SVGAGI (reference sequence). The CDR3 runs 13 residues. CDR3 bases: TGTGCCAGCAGTTACGAGGCATGGGATGGCTACACCTTC. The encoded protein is CASSYEAWDGYTF.

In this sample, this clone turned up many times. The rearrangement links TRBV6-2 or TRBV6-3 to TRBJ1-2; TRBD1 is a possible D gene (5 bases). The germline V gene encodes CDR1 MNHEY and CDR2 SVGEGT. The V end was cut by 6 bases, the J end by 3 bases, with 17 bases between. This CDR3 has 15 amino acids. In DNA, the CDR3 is TGTGCCAGCAGCCATCCACAGGACCGGGACTATGGCTACACCTTC. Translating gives CASSHPQDRDYGYTF.

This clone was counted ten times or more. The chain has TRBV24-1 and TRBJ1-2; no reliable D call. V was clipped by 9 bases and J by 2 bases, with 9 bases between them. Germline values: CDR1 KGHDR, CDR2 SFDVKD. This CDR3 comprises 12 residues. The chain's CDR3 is CATQDTNYGYTF. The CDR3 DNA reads TGTGCCACCCAGGATACCAACTATGGCTACACCTTC.

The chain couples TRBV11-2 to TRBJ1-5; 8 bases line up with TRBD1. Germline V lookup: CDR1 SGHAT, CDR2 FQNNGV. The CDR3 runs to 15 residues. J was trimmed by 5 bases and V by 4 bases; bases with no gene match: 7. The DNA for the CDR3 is TGTGCCAGCAGCTCCGACAGGGGAGCCCATCAGCCCCAGCATTTT. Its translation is CASSSDRGAHQPQHF.

The CDR3 sequence is CASSLAGGDEQYF. The CDR3 DNA follows: TGTGCCAGCAGTTTAGCGGGAGGGGACGAGCAGTACTTC. The chain employs TRBV28 and TRBJ2-7; 9 bases align to TRBD2. J gave up 5 bases and V 2 bases, and 1 base lay outside the gene matches. The CDR3 extends over 13 amino acids. In germline, CDR1 is MDHEN, CDR2 SYDVKM.

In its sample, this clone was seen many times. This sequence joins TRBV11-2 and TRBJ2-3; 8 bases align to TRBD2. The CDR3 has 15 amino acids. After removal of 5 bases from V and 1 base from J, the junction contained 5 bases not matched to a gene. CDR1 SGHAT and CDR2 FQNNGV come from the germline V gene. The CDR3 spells CASSLRSGGTDTQYF. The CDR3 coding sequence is TGTGCCAGCAGCCTACGTAGCGGGGGCACAGATACGCAGTATTTT. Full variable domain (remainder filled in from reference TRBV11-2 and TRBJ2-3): EAGVAQSPRYKIIEKRQSVAFWCNPISGHATLYWYQQILGQGPKLLIQFQNNGVVDDSQLPKDRFSAERLKGVDSTLKIQPAKLEDSAVYLCASSLRSGGTDTQYFGPGTRLTVL.

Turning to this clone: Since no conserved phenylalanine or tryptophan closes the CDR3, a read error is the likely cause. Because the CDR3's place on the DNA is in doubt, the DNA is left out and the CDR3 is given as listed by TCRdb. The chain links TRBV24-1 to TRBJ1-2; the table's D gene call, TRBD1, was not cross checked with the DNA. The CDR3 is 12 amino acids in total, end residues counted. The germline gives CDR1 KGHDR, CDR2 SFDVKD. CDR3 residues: CATSDLELLRGH.

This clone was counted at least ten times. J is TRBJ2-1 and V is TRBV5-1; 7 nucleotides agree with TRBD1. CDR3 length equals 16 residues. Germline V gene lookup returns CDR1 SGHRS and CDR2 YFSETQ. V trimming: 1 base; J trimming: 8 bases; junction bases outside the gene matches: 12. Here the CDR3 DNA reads TGCGCCAGCAGCTTGTTGGGGACAGCATGGTTGGATGAGCAGTTCTTC. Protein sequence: CASSLLGTAWLDEQFF. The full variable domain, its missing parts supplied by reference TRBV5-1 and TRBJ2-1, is KAGVTQTPRYLIKTRGQQVTLSCSPISGHRSVSWYQQTPGQGLQFLFEYFSETQRNKGNFPGRFSGRQFSNSRSEMNVSTLELGDSALYLCASSLLGTAWLDEQFFGPGTRLTVL.

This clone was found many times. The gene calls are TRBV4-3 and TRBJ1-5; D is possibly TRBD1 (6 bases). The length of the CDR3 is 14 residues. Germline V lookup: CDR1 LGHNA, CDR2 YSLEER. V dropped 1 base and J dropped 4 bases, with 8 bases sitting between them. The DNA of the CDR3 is TGCGCCAGCAGCCAAGGGGGGACAAATCAGCCCCAGCATTTT. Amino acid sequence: CASSQGGTNQPQHF.